The sequence of this TCR beta chain was determined in a study of graft-versus-host responses after intestinal transplantation. The study, taken as a whole, reports: Across patients carrying graft-donor T cell macrochimerism, allografts held high graft-versus-host to host-versus-graft clonal ratios.

Generated by immunoSEQ multiplex PCR, the TCRdb table keeps only in-frame clones and is missing some. The data contain about 47,000 clones, approximately 95% of them singletons. As concerns this clone: Its target is unknown.

The sequencing here drew on unstimulated CD8+ T cells sorted from spleen or lymph node cells, taken before transplant. The clonotype comes from a human donor who was the organ donor for an intestinal transplant.

The CDR3 bases are TGCAGCGTTATGGGGGGCGCGGCGAACACTGAAGCTTTCTTT. Amino acids: CSVMGGAANTEAFF. The rearrangement links TRBV29-1 to TRBJ1-1; TRBD1 might be the D (6 bases). The V end lost 5 bases, the J end lost 1 base, and 14 bases lay between the germline ends. The germline gives CDR1 SQVTM, CDR2 ANQGSEA. The CDR3 length is 14 residues.